This T cell receptor (beta chain) emerged from a study of T cells in localized non-small cell lung cancer. General study points: Tumor trailed uninvolved adjacent lung in T cell clonality, which peaked there. Out of the top 100 tumor clones, a median around 56 were seen in adjacent lung.

Germline V lookup: CDR1 SGHNT, CDR2 YYREEE (reference sequence). V lost 7 bases and J lost 9; bases outside the gene matches: 6. The CDR3 covers 13 residues. This clone was observed a single time. No antigen is known for it. Measured with immunoSEQ multiplex PCR; TCRdb has only the in-frame clones, and not every one. Among about 45,000 clones, 81% were seen once, and the ten largest hold 17%. The material was peripheral blood mononuclear cells, obtained before any cancer treatment. V usage is TRBV5-4 and J usage is TRBJ1-6, with 8 bases fitting TRBD1. This clonotype was obtained from a man between 35 and 75 years old with stage III lung adenocarcinoma. CDR3 protein: CASWDRSGSPLHF. As DNA, the CDR3 is TGTGCCAGCTGGGACAGGTCCGGTTCACCCCTCCACTTT.